Here is one T cell receptor (beta chain) with its context. No antigen is known for it. This record belongs to a study of cytomegalovirus exposure and HLA in healthy donors. Study in general: From about 180 million T cells, an earlier analysis saw 90 million to 130 million unique TCR beta sequences. Findings and limits, study-wide: Using a false discovery rate of 0.05, a later analysis showed that approximately 18,000 TCR beta sequences were associated with HLA alleles.

In the PCR, 60 Vbeta and 13 Jbeta primers were used. Assay used: immunoSEQ multiplex PCR; TCRdb lists only in-frame clones, some missing. Of about 160,000 clones listed, 87% were seen once; the top ten hold under 0.95%. The length of the CDR3 is 15 residues. Germline-derived CDR1 and CDR2 are MNHEY and SMNVEV (reference sequence). V shed 6 bases and J shed 1 base, with 10 bases lying between them. Sequencing was performed on PBMCs. This receptor was identified in a woman in her twenties or thirties in good health and CMV-seronegative. The rearrangement uses TRBV27 and TRBJ2-6; D is undetermined. CDR3 loop: CASRPVVSGANVLTF. The CDR3 region has the DNA TGTGCCAGCAGACCGGTAGTGTCTGGGGCCAACGTCCTGACTTTC.